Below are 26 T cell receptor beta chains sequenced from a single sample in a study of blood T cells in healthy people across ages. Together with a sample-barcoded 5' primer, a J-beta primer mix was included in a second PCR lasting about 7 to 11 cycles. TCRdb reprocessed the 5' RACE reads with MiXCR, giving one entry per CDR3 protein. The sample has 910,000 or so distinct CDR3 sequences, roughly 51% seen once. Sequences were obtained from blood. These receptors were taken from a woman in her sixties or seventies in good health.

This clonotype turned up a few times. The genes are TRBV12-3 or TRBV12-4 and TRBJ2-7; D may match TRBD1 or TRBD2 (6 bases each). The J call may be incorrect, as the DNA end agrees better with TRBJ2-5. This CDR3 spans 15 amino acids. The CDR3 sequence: CASSLDRGVRETQYF. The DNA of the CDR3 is TGTGCCAGCAGTTTAGATAGGGGGGTGCGAGAGACCCAGTACTTC.

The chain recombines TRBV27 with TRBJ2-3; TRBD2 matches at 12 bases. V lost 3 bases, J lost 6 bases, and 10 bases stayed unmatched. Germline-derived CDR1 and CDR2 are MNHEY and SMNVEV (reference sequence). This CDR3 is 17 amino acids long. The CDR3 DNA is TGTGCCAGCAGTTTTTCTAGCGGGAGGGCCTCCGGTGATACGCAGTATTTT. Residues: CASSFSSGRASGDTQYF.

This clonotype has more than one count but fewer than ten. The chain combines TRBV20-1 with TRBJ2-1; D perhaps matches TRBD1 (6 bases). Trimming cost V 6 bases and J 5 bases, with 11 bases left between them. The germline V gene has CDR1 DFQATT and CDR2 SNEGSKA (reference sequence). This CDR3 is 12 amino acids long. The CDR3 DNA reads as TGCAGTGCCTTCAGGGGTAACAATGAGCAGTTCTTC. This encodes CSAFRGNNEQFF.

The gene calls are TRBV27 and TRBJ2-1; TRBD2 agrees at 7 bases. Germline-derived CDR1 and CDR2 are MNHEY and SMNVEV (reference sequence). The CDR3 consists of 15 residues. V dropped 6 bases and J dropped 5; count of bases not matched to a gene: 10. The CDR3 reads CASSLGVAGNNEQFF. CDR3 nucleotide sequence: TGTGCCAGCAGCCTCGGGGTAGCGGGCAACAATGAGCAGTTCTTC.

The CDR3 here is CASRTLAGEETQYF. The CDR3 DNA reads as TGTGCCAGCAGGACCCTAGCGGGAGAAGAGACCCAGTACTTC. The chain employs TRBV27 and TRBJ2-5; 10 nucleotides line up with TRBD2. The CDR3 is 14 residues long. The ends lost 6 bases at V and 3 bases at J; junction bases unmatched: 4. Germline V gene sequence: CDR1 MNHEY, CDR2 SMNVEV (reference sequence).

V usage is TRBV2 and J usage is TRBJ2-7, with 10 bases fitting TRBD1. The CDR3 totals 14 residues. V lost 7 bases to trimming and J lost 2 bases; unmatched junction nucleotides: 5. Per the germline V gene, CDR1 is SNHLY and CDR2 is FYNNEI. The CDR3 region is CASNRDRGPYEQYF. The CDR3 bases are TGTGCCAGCAATCGGGACAGGGGACCCTACGAGCAGTACTTC.

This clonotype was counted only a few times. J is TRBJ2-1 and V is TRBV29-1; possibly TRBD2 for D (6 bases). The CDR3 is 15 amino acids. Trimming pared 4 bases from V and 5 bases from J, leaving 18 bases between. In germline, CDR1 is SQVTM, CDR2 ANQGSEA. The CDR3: CSVGFSGEFDNEQFF. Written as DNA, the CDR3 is TGCAGCGTTGGGTTTTCGGGGGAGTTTGACAATGAGCAGTTCTTC.

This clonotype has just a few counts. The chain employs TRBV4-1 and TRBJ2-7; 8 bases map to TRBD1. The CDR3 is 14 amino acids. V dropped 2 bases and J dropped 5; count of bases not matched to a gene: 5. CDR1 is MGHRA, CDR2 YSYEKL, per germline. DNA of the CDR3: TGCGCCAGCAGCCAACCCGCACAGGGGGACGAGCAGTACTTC. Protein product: CASSQPAQGDEQYF.

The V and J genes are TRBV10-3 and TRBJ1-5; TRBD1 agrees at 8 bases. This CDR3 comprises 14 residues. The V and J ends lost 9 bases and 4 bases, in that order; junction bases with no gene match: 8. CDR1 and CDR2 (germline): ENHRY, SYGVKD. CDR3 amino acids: CAIGTGAANQPQHF. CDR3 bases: TGTGCCATTGGGACAGGAGCCGCGAATCAGCCCCAGCATTTT.

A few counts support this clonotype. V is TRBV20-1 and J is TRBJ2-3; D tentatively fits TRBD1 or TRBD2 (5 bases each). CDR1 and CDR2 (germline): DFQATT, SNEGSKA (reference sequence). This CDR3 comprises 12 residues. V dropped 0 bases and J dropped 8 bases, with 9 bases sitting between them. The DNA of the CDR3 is TGCAGTGCTAGAGAGTTGGGACCTACGCAGTATTTT. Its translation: CSARELGPTQYF.

The CDR3 nucleotides are TGCAGCGCCACAACGGCGGGGGTCACCGGGGAGCTGTTTTTT. It encodes CSATTAGVTGELFF. The chain combines TRBV29-1 with TRBJ2-2; 7 nucleotides agree with TRBD2. With V trimmed by 7 bases and J by 4 bases, 9 bases remained unmatched. The CDR3 runs to 14 residues. Germline CDR1 and CDR2: SQVTM and ANQGSEA.

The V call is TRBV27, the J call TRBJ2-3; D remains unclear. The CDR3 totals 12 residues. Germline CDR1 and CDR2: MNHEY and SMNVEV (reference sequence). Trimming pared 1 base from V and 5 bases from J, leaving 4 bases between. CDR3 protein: CASSLCVDTQYF. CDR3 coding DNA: TGTGCCAGCAGTTTATGCGTAGATACGCAGTATTTT.

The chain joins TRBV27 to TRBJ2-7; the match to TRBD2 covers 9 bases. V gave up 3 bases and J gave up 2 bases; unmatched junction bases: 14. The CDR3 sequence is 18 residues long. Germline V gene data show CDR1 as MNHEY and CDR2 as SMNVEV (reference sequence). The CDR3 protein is CASSLISGGSTPAYEQYF. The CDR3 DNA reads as TGTGCCAGCAGTTTGATTAGCGGGGGTTCTACTCCCGCCTACGAGCAGTACTTC.

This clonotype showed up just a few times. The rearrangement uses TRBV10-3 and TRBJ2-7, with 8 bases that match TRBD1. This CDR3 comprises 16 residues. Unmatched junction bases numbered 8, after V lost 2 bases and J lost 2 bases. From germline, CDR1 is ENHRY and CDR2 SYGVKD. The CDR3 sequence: CAISERLGQGPYEQYF. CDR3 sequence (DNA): TGTGCCATCAGTGAGAGACTCGGACAGGGTCCCTACGAGCAGTACTTC.

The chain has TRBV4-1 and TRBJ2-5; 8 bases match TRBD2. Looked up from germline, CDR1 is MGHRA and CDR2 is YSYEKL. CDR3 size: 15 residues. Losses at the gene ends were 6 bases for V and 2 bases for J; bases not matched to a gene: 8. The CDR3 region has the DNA TGCGCCAGCAGTCACACGCGGGGGGCTCAAGAGACCCAGTACTTC. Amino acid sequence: CASSHTRGAQETQYF.

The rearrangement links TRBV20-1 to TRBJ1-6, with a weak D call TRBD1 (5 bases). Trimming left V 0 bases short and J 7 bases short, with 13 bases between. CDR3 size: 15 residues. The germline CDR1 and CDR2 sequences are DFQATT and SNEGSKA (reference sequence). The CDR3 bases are TGCAGTGCTAGAGATGTGCGACAGCCAAATTCACCCCTCCACTTT. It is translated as CSARDVRQPNSPLHF.

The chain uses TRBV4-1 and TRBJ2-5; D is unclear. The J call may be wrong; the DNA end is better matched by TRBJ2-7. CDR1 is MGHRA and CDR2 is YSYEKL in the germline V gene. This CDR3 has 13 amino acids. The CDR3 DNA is TGCGCCAGCAGCCCTACCCAACGCTACGAGCAGTACTTC. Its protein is CASSPTQRYEQYF.

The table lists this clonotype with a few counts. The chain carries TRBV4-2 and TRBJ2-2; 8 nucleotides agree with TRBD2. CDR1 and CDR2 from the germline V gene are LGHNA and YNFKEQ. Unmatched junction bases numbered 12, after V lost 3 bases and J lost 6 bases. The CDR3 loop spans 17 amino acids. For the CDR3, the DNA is TGTGCCAGCAGCCAGAGAACGGGAGGGCCCTATCCCGGGGAGCTGTTTTTT. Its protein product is CASSQRTGGPYPGELFF.

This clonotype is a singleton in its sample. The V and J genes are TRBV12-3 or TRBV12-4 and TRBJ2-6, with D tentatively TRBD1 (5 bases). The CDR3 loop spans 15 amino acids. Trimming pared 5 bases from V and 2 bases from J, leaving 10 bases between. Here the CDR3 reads CASSRQSTGANVLTF. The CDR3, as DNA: TGTGCCAGCAGTCGACAGTCGACTGGGGCCAACGTCCTGACTTTC.

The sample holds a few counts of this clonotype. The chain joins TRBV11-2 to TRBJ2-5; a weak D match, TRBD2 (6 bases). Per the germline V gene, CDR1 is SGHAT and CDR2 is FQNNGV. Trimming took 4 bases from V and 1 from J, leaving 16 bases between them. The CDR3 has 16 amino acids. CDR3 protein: CASSSPRAGPQETQYF. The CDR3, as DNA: TGTGCCAGCAGCTCCCCAAGGGCGGGACCCCAAGAGACCCAGTACTTC.

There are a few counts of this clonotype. The CDR3 reads CASRPTSGPYEQYF. DNA for the CDR3: TGTGCCAGCAGACCTACTAGCGGCCCCTACGAGCAGTACTTC. The chain has TRBV6-6 and TRBJ2-7; TRBD2 aligns across 8 bases. Trimming at V came to 6 bases and at J to 2 bases, leaving 6 bases not matched to a gene. This CDR3 region has 14 residues. Per germline, CDR1 MNHNY and CDR2 SVGAGI (reference sequence).

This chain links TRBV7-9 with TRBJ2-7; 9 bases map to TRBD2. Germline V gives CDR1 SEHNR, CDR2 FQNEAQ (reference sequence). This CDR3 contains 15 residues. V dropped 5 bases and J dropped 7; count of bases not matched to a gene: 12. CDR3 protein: CASSPSGGRVNEQYF. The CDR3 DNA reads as TGTGCCAGCAGCCCTAGCGGCGGGAGGGTTAATGAGCAGTACTTC.

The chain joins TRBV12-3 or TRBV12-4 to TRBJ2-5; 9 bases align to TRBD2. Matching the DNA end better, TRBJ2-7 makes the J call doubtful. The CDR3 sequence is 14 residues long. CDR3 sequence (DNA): TGTGCCAGCAGCTATAGCGGGAGATATTACGAGCAGTACTTC. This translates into CASSYSGRYYEQYF.

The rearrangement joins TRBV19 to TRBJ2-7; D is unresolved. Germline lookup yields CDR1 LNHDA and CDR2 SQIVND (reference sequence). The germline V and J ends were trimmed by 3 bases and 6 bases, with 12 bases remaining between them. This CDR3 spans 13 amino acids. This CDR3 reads CASSIGRTFEQYF. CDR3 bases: TGTGCCAGTAGTATTGGCAGAACCTTCGAGCAGTACTTC.

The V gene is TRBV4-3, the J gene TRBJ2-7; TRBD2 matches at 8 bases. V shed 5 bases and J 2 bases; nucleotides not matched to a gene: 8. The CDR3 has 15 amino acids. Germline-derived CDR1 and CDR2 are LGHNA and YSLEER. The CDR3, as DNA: TGCGCCAGCAGCGAGTATAGCGGGGTCACCTACGAGCAGTACTTC. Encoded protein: CASSEYSGVTYEQYF.

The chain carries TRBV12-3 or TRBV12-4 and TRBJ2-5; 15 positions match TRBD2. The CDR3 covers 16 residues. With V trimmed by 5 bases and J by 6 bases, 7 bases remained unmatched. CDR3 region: CASSPGLAGGMQTQYF. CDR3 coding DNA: TGTGCCAGCAGTCCGGGACTAGCGGGAGGAATGCAGACCCAGTACTTC.